The rows below give T cell receptor beta chains drawn from one sample of a study of T cells in Graves' hyperthyroidism and ophthalmopathy. From the multiplex PCR reads, TCRdb called clonotypes with MiXCR, one entry per CDR3 protein. The sample comprises about 400,000 distinct CDR3 sequences, roughly an eighth of which are singletons, and about 4.9% rests with the top ten. Sample: blood. The receptors were sampled from a woman younger than 35 with Graves' hyperthyroidism. Both conserved end residues are part of each CDR3. The order of the fields is V gene, J gene, clone size, D gene, CDR3 DNA, CDR3 protein. A D gene is named only where the DNA matches it firmly. Only some rows state a clone size, as once, few, many or a class for expanded clones.

>TRBV19|TRBJ1-6|.|TRBD1
TGTGCCAGTAGTCAGACGACAGGGTCGAATTCACCCCTCCACTTT
CASSQTTGSNSPLHF
>TRBV12-3/TRBV12-4|TRBJ2-7|many|TRBD1
TGTGCCAGCAGTGAGGACAGGGTGGGTTACGAGCAGTACTTC
CASSEDRVGYEQYF
>TRBV28|TRBJ2-5|many|TRBD1
TGTGCCAGCAGATTCCGCACGACAGGGTTTAGGGGAGAGACCCAGTACTTC
CASRFRTTGFRGETQYF
>TRBV20-1|TRBJ2-1|many|TRBD2
TGCAGTGCTAGAGGGCGGGAGGGCTCCTACAATGAGCAGTTCTTC
CSARGREGSYNEQFF
>TRBV20-1|TRBJ2-7|few|.
TGCAGTGCTAGAGATCGGGCGGGACTGACCTCCTACGAGCAGTACTTC
CSARDRAGLTSYEQYF
>TRBV7-9|TRBJ1-2|few|.
TGTGCCAGCAGCTCATGGGCCAGCTATGGCTACACCTTC
CASSSWASYGYTF
>TRBV20-1|TRBJ2-7|many|.
TGCAGTGCTAGGGTTTGGCCCTCCTACGAGCAGTACTTC
CSARVWPSYEQYF
>TRBV6-5|TRBJ2-7|many|.
TGTGCCAGCAGTTACGGTGGTAGCGGAAGCCAGCAGTACTTC
CASSYGGSGSQQYF
>TRBV3-1|TRBJ1-6|many|.
TGTGCCAGCAGCCAAGGACAGGCGAATTCACCCCTCCACTTT
CASSQGQANSPLHF
>TRBV7-3|TRBJ1-6|many|TRBD1
TGTGCCAGCAGCGTCGGCCCGGGGACAGCAAATTCACCCCTCCACTTT
CASSVGPGTANSPLHF
>TRBV27|TRBJ2-2|few|TRBD2
TGTGCCAGCCAGGGACTAGCGGGAGTCGGCACCGGGGAGCTGTTTTTT
CASQGLAGVGTGELFF
>TRBV29-1|TRBJ2-1|many|TRBD2
TGCAGCGTTGATGAGGGGACTAGCGGGGTCACCTACAATGAGCAGTTCTTC
CSVDEGTSGVTYNEQFF
>TRBV18|TRBJ1-1|.|.
TGTGCCAGCTCATGCCTACAGGGAGAGAGGAACACTGAAGCTTTCTTT
CASSCLQGERNTEAFF
>TRBV29-1|TRBJ2-3|.|TRBD1
TGCAGCGTTGAAGATTTTGGGACAGGGCCAGATACGCAGTATTTT
CSVEDFGTGPDTQYF
>TRBV19|TRBJ2-2|few|TRBD1
TGTGCCAGTAGTAACAGGGGAACAGAGTCCGGGGAGCTGTTTTTT
CASSNRGTESGELFF
>TRBV20-1|TRBJ2-3|many|TRBD2
TGCAGTGCTGCCCCCTCTAGCGGACCGAGCACAGATACGCAGTATTTT
CSAAPSSGPSTDTQYF
>TRBV11-2|TRBJ2-5|many|.
TGTGCCAGCAGCTTAGCCCCTAGCGCGAGAGGCTACAGGGAGACCCAGTACTTC
CASSLAPSARGYRETQYF
>TRBV20-1|TRBJ2-3|once|TRBD2
TGCAGTAAGACCAGACTAGCGGGGTTTCCCACAGATACGCAGTATTTT
CSKTRLAGFPTDTQYF
>TRBV20-1|TRBJ1-1|many|.
TGCAGTGCTAGAGATATGGACAGAGGGGGCACTGAAGCTTTCTTT
CSARDMDRGGTEAFF
>TRBV27|TRBJ2-4|.|.
TGTGCCAGCAGTTTTTCAGGGGCCAATCAGTACTTC
CASSFSGANQYF
>TRBV7-9|TRBJ1-2|few|.
TGTGCCAGCAGCTTCCCCGCGGGGGCGGGTGGCTACACCTTC
CASSFPAGAGGYTF
>TRBV15|TRBJ1-5|.|.
TGTGCCACCAGCAGAGATGACCGGGAGGGTCAGTCCCAGCATTTT
CATSRDDREGQSQHF
>TRBV5-6|TRBJ2-6|few|.
TGTGCCAGCAGCCATCAGTCGGCTGGGGCCAACGTCCTGACTTTC
CASSHQSAGANVLTF
>TRBV2|TRBJ2-5|few|TRBD1
TGTGCCAGCAGGGACAGGTCTCAAGAGACCCAGTACTTC
CASRDRSQETQYF
>TRBV3-1|TRBJ1-2|many|.
TGTGCCAGCAGCTCTCGGACTGCCGCTGGCTACACCTTC
CASSSRTAAGYTF